This record looks at one TCR beta chain sequence and its context. This sample was included in a study of STAT5B mutations in CD4+ large granular lymphocyte leukemia. The wider study: Healthy donors showed HLA-associated enrichment of the CDR3 'QG' motif.

Buffy coats from healthy blood donors served as controls. The CDR3 has 16 residues. The germline V gene encodes CDR1 GTSNPN and CDR2 SVGIG (reference sequence). Losses at the gene ends were 0 bases for V and 6 bases for J; bases not matched to a gene: 5. Methods used by the authors: A productive frequency of 2.59 x 10-5 was the lowest detectable. Assay used: immunoSEQ multiplex PCR; TCRdb lists only in-frame clones, some missing. V and J calls and clone size follow that table, whereas D and trimming were derived from the DNA. This table holds 45,000 to 55,000 clones, about three quarters found once. V is TRBV30 and J is TRBJ2-3, with 14 bases lining up with TRBD2. The specimen sequenced was CD4+ T cells from blood buffy coats. This clonotype was sampled from a human donor in good health. In DNA, the CDR3 is TGTGCCTGGAGTGTACGGCGGACTAGCGGGGGGGATACGCAGTATTTT. Translation: CAWSVRRTSGGDTQYF.